Each of the 4 T cell receptor beta chains below was sequenced from the same sample in a study of CD8 T cells in ankylosing spondylitis. Each CDR3 protein is one row after TCRdb ran MiXCR on the 5' RACE reads. The table has approximately 400,000 distinct CDR3 sequences, roughly 27% seen once; the top ten hold 0.89%. The antigens of these receptors remain unknown. Broader study findings: One TCR beta motif, made up of fewer than 10 highly homologous variants, appeared characteristic of ankylosing spondylitis blood.

Sequencing used blood, either unsorted or a sorted T cell fraction (not recorded which). The receptors were sampled from a male donor with ankylosing spondylitis.

The CDR3 here is CASSQGPFTEAFF. Written as DNA, the CDR3 is TGTGCCAGCAGCCAGGGACCCTTCACTGAAGCTTTCTTT. This chain connects TRBV14 to TRBJ1-1, with a weak D call TRBD1 (5 bases). This CDR3 comprises 13 residues. From germline, CDR1 is SGHDN and CDR2 FVKESK. Trimming shortened V by 3 bases and J by 4 bases, and 9 bases separated the two germline ends.

This clonotype was observed a few times. V usage is TRBV3-1 and J usage is TRBJ1-4; tentatively, D is TRBD1 (6 bases). Trimming pared 4 bases from V and 3 bases from J, leaving 12 bases between. Per the germline V gene, CDR1 is LGHDT and CDR2 is YNNKEL (reference sequence). CDR3 length: 15 amino acids. CDR3 bases: TGTGCCAGCAGCCTCTGGCAGGGGTCTAATGAAAAACTGTTTTTT. Protein product: CASSLWQGSNEKLFF.

V and J are TRBV12-3 or TRBV12-4 and TRBJ1-4; D might be TRBD1 (5 bases). The CDR3 extends over 15 amino acids. V was pared by 6 bases and J by 3 bases, with 14 bases between. The DNA of the CDR3 is TGTGCCAGCAGCTGGACGGGAGGGGCTAATGAAAAACTGTTTTTT. Its protein product is CASSWTGGANEKLFF.

This chain uses TRBV3-1 with TRBJ1-2, with D possibly being TRBD1 (5 bases). This CDR3 region has 13 residues. The V end was cut by 2 bases, the J end by 3 bases, with 7 bases between. CDR1 is LGHDT and CDR2 is YNNKEL in the germline V gene (reference sequence). The CDR3 DNA reads as TGTGCCAGCAGCCAATTCAGGGACTATGGCTACACCTTC. As protein: CASSQFRDYGYTF.